This passage covers 21 T cell receptor beta chains from one sample sequenced in a study of T cells in narcolepsy. Method: immunoSEQ multiplex PCR; TCRdb's copy keeps in-frame clones and lacks some. The sample shows tens of thousands of clones, about 77% of them seen only once. The sample consisted of CD45RA- memory CD4+ T cells from PBMCs. Source of these receptors: a human donor with narcolepsy.

This clone was found a few times. The rearrangement joins TRBV2 to TRBJ2-3, with D possibly being TRBD2 (7 bases). CDR1 is SNHLY and CDR2 is FYNNEI in the germline V gene. Trimming pared 5 bases from V and 0 bases from J, leaving 18 bases between. The CDR3 totals 17 residues. The CDR3 sequence: CASSPVGGGPSTDTQYF. The CDR3 DNA follows: TGTGCCAGCAGTCCCGTGGGCGGGGGCCCGAGCACAGATACGCAGTATTTT.

The chain has TRBV15 and TRBJ2-5; tentatively, D is TRBD2 (7 bases). V lost 0 bases and J 5 bases, leaving 16 bases between the germline ends. The germline V gene encodes CDR1 LNHNV and CDR2 YYDKDF (reference sequence). The CDR3 is made up of 16 amino acids. Here the CDR3 reads CATSRDRGARDETQYF. CDR3 coding DNA: TGTGCCACCAGCAGAGATCGGGGGGCGCGGGATGAGACCCAGTACTTC. Full variable domain (remainder filled in from reference TRBV15 and TRBJ2-5): DAMVIQNPRYQVTQFGKPVTLSCSQTLNHNVMYWYQQKSSQAPKLLFHYYDKDFNNEADTPDNFQSRRPNTSFCFLDIRSPGLGDTAMYLCATSRDRGARDETQYFGPGTRLLVL.

The rearrangement links TRBV5-1 to TRBJ1-1; 7 bases are shared with TRBD1. The CDR3 has 15 amino acids. The germline V gene encodes CDR1 SGHRS and CDR2 YFSETQ. V shed 1 base and J 0 bases; nucleotides not matched to a gene: 3. The CDR3 reads CASSLSGTVNTEAFF. In DNA, the CDR3 is TGCGCCAGCAGCTTGTCTGGGACAGTGAACACTGAAGCTTTCTTT.

Details on this clone: At one of its ends the junction is not consistent with the germline gene, which may arise from a read error. This chain connects TRBV27 to TRBJ1-1; a possible D gene is TRBD1 (6 bases). The germline V gene encodes CDR1 MNHEY and CDR2 SMNVEV (reference sequence). The CDR3 length is 12 residues. CDR3 region: CASRKGTREVFF. CDR3 nucleotide sequence: TGTGCCAGCAGGAAGGGGACACGAGAAGTTTTCTTT.

This clone has more than one count but fewer than ten. The V call is TRBV6-5, the J call TRBJ1-1; D remains ambiguous. V lost 2 bases and J 3 bases, leaving 1 base between the germline ends. The CDR3 sequence is 11 residues long. Germline CDR1 and CDR2: MNHEY and SVGAGI. CDR3 sequence reads: CASSYDTEAFF. The CDR3 nucleotides are TGTGCCAGCAGTTACGACACTGAAGCTTTCTTT.

The chain recombines TRBV6-1 with TRBJ1-3; D gene ambiguous. This CDR3 is 17 amino acids long. Germline V gene data show CDR1 as MNHNS and CDR2 as SASEGT. Deletions cut 0 bases from V and 0 bases from J, with 12 bases between. CDR3 protein: CASSEAPAARSGNTIYF. CDR3 in DNA: TGTGCCAGCAGTGAAGCGCCCGCAGCCCGCTCTGGAAACACCATATATTTT.

The V and J genes are TRBV10-3 and TRBJ1-2; 8 positions match TRBD1. The J segment lost 7 bases and the V segment lost 3 bases, leaving 10 bases of the junction unmatched. CDR1 is ENHRY, CDR2 SYGVKD, per germline. CDR3 length: 15 amino acids. Here the CDR3 DNA reads TGTGCCATCAGTGAAGCGACACAGGGGGAGGGTGGCTACACCTTC. Amino acids: CAISEATQGEGGYTF.

This clone was counted once. This chain connects TRBV6-5 to TRBJ1-2; D gene ambiguous. Trimming took 2 bases from V and 8 from J, leaving 15 bases between them. The CDR3 sequence is 14 residues long. Germline V gene lookup returns CDR1 MNHEY and CDR2 SVGAGI. CDR3 DNA: TGTGCCAGCAGTTACGACGGAAACCTACAGGGCTACACCTTC. Translation gives CASSYDGNLQGYTF.

This clone is labeled as medium-sized. This rearrangement joins TRBV7-2 to TRBJ2-7; unclear D gene. CDR1 is SGHTA, CDR2 FQGNSA, per germline. The V end lost 4 bases, the J end lost 0 bases, and 10 bases lay between the germline ends. The CDR3 sequence is 14 residues long. This CDR3 reads CASSWAPGSYEQYF. The DNA of the CDR3 is TGTGCCAGCAGCTGGGCCCCGGGCTCCTACGAGCAGTACTTC. The full variable domain, completed using reference TRBV7-2 and TRBJ2-7, is GAGVSQSPSNKVTEKGKDVELRCDPISGHTALYWYRQSLGQGLEFLIYFQGNSAPDKSGLPSDRFSAERTGGSVSTLTIQRTQQEDSAVYLCASSWAPGSYEQYFGPGTRLTVT.

This clone is a singleton in its sample. The V and J genes are TRBV19 and TRBJ2-1, with D perhaps matching TRBD1 (6 bases). V dropped 5 bases and J dropped 0 bases, with 11 bases sitting between them. The length of the CDR3 is 15 residues. Germline values: CDR1 LNHDA, CDR2 SQIVND (reference sequence). CDR3: CASSPDRNSYNEQFF. CDR3 bases: TGTGCCAGTAGTCCAGACAGGAACTCCTACAATGAGCAGTTCTTC.

This rearrangement joins TRBV19 to TRBJ1-5, with 9 bases fitting TRBD1. The CDR3 sequence is 12 residues long. Per the germline V gene, CDR1 is LNHDA and CDR2 is SQIVND (reference sequence). V gave up 9 bases and J gave up 6 bases; unmatched junction bases: 3. The CDR3 spells CASDRGSQPQHF. The DNA for the CDR3 is TGTGCCAGCGACAGGGGGAGTCAGCCCCAGCATTTT.

The V gene is TRBV5-5, the J gene TRBJ1-2; a weak D match, TRBD1 (5 bases). The CDR3 contains 15 residues. CDR1 SGHKS and CDR2 YYEKEE come from the germline V gene (reference sequence). Trimming removed 2 bases at V and 0 bases at J, with 11 bases between. The CDR3 nucleotides are TGTGCCAGCAGCTTATCAGGGACTTCTAACTATGGCTACACCTTC. Its translation: CASSLSGTSNYGYTF.

J is TRBJ2-1 and V is TRBV5-1; 14 bases align to TRBD2. The J segment lost 8 bases and the V segment lost 2 bases, leaving 6 bases of the junction unmatched. The CDR3 covers 16 residues. Germline V gene data show CDR1 as SGHRS and CDR2 as YFSETQ. CDR3 DNA: TGCGCCAGCAGCTTAGGACTAGCGGGGGGTCAAGATGAGCAGTTCTTC. Protein product: CASSLGLAGGQDEQFF.

This clone came up once. The rearrangement joins TRBV6-5 to TRBJ1-1; TRBD1 matches 7 bases. The CDR3 consists of 13 residues. CDR1 is MNHEY and CDR2 is SVGAGI in the germline V gene. V trimming: 7 bases; J trimming: 11 bases; junction bases outside the gene matches: 13. The CDR3 here is CASTLEEGQKAFF. CDR3 nucleotide sequence: TGTGCCAGCACTCTAGAGGAGGGACAGAAGGCTTTCTTT.

This sequence joins TRBV5-6 and TRBJ2-1; 14 bases map to TRBD2. Germline assignment: CDR1 SGHDT and CDR2 YYEEEE. This CDR3 has 16 amino acids. Trimming cost V 2 bases and J 7 bases; bases outside gene matches: 5. The CDR3 spells CASSFRTSGRRNEQFF. The CDR3 DNA sequence: TGTGCCAGCAGCTTCAGGACTAGCGGGAGGAGGAATGAGCAGTTCTTC.

The V gene is TRBV5-1, the J gene TRBJ2-5; either TRBD1 or TRBD2 may supply D (6 bases each). Germline CDR1 and CDR2: SGHRS and YFSETQ. The ends were cut back, 4 bases at V and 2 bases at J, with 18 bases in the middle. This CDR3 is 16 amino acids long. CDR3: CASSPLGGGAQETQYF. CDR3 coding DNA: TGCGCCAGCAGCCCCCTGGGGGGCGGCGCTCAAGAGACCCAGTACTTC. Full variable domain (missing parts from reference TRBV5-1 and TRBJ2-5): KAGVTQTPRYLIKTRGQQVTLSCSPISGHRSVSWYQQTPGQGLQFLFEYFSETQRNKGNFPGRFSGRQFSNSRSEMNVSTLELGDSALYLCASSPLGGGAQETQYFGPGTRLLVL.

The chain uses TRBV10-2 and TRBJ2-5; 10 nucleotides agree with TRBD2. The V gene end was trimmed by 5 bases and the J gene end by 2 bases; junction bases not matched to a gene: 14. Germline values: CDR1 WSHSY, CDR2 SAAADI. This CDR3 is 18 amino acids long. CDR3 amino acids: CASSRYIQGLAVQETQYF. The CDR3 bases are TGCGCCAGCAGTCGGTATATCCAAGGACTAGCGGTGCAAGAGACCCAGTACTTC.

This clone occurred once. This chain joins TRBV6-9 and TRBJ2-5; TRBD2 matches at 13 bases. The trim removed 1 base at V and 11 bases at J, leaving 13 bases unmatched. The length of the CDR3 is 17 residues. CDR1 is MNHGY and CDR2 is SVAAGI in the germline V gene. The CDR3 nucleotides are TGTGCCAGCAGTTATTTCCATCAAGGACTAGCGGGAGCCGCGCAGTACTTC. This sequence encodes CASSYFHQGLAGAAQYF.

This clone has just a few counts. V is TRBV4-1 and J is TRBJ2-3; TRBD2 matches at 8 bases. Germline V gene lookup returns CDR1 MGHRA and CDR2 YSYEKL. The CDR3 extends over 17 amino acids. Trimming cost V 1 base and J 6 bases; bases outside gene matches: 12. In nucleotides, the CDR3 is TGCGCCAGCAGCCAAGGATATCTAGCGGGTGTCCGCGATACGCAGTATTTT. It translates to CASSQGYLAGVRDTQYF.

The chain recombines TRBV6-1 with TRBJ2-1; D is uncertain. The V end lost 7 bases, the J end lost 0 bases, and 13 bases lay between the germline ends. The CDR3 extends over 15 amino acids. The germline CDR1 and CDR2 sequences are MNHNS and SASEGT. Written as DNA, the CDR3 is TGTGCCAGCAACGGGCCAACGCGCTCCTACAATGAGCAGTTCTTC. It is translated as CASNGPTRSYNEQFF.

This chain joins TRBV5-1 and TRBJ1-2; D is uncertain. V lost 0 bases, J lost 6 bases, and 9 bases lay in between. This CDR3 has 13 amino acids. The germline V gene encodes CDR1 SGHRS and CDR2 YFSETQ. The DNA of the CDR3 is TGCGCCAGCAGCTTGGGGGCCTTTGATGGCTACACCTTC. It is translated as CASSLGAFDGYTF.